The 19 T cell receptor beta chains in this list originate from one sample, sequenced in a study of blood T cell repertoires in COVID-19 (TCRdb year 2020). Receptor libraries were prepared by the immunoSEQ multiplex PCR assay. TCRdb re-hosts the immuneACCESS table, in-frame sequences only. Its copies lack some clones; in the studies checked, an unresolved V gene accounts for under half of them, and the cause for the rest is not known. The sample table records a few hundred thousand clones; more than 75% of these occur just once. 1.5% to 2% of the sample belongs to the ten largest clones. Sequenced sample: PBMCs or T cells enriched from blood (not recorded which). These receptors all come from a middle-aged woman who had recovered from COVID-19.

The CDR3: CASSLRTGLYGYTF. The CDR3 nucleotides are TGTGCCAGCAGCTTGCGGACAGGGTTGTATGGCTACACCTTC. This rearrangement joins TRBV11-1 to TRBJ1-2; TRBD1 aligns across 8 bases. CDR1 is SGHAT, CDR2 FQDESV, per germline (reference sequence). The V and J ends lost 3 bases and 5 bases, in that order; junction bases with no gene match: 5. The CDR3 covers 14 residues.

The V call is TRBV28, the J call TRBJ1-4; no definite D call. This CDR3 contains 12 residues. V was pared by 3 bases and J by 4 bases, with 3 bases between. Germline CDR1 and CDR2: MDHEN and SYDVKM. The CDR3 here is CASSFINEKLFF. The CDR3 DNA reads TGTGCCAGCAGTTTTATTAATGAAAAACTGTTTTTT. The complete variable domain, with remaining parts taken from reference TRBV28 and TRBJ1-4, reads DVKVTQSSRYLVKRTGEKVFLECVQDMDHENMFWYRQDPGLGLRLIYFSYDVKMKEKGDIPEGYSVSREKKERFSLILESASTNQTSMYLCASSFINEKLFFGSGTQLSVL.

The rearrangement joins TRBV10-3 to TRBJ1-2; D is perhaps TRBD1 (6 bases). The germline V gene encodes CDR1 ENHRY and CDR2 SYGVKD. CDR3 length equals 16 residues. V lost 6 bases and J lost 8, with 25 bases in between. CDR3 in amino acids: CAISPGGPPAPLGYTF. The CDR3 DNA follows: TGTGCCATCAGCCCGGGGGGGCCTCCAGCCCCTCTGGGCTACACCTTC.

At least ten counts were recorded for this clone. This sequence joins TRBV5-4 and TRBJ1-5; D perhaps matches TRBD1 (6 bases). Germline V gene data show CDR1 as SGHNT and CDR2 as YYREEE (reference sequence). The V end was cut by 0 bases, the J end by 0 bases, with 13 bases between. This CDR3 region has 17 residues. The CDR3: CASSLARDTISNQPQHF. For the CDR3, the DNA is TGTGCCAGCAGCTTGGCCCGGGACACAATTAGCAATCAGCCCCAGCATTTT.

The chain's CDR3 is CASSIDSDQPQHF. CDR3 nucleotides: TGTGCCAGTAGTATAGACTCGGATCAGCCCCAGCATTTT. The V call is TRBV19, the J call TRBJ1-5; unclear D gene. Deletions cut 0 bases from V and 5 bases from J, with 5 bases between. Germline V gives CDR1 LNHDA, CDR2 SQIVND (reference sequence). The CDR3 contains 13 residues. Full variable domain (missing parts from reference TRBV19 and TRBJ1-5): DGGITQSPKYLFRKEGQNVTLSCEQNLNHDAMYWYRQDPGQGLRLIYYSQIVNDFQKGDIAEGYSVSREKKESFPLTVTSAQKNPTAFYLCASSIDSDQPQHFGDGTRLSIL.

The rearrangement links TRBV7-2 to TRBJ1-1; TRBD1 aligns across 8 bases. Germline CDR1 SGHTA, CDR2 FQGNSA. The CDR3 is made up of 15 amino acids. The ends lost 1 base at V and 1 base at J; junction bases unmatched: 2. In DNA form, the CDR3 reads TGTGCCAGCAGCTTAGACGGACAGGGGAACACTGAAGCTTTCTTT. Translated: CASSLDGQGNTEAFF.

The CDR3 sequence is CASGGWGGDTEAFF. The CDR3 DNA is TGTGCCAGCGGGGGTTGGGGGGGTGACACTGAAGCTTTCTTT. The chain combines TRBV3-1 (or the pseudogene TRBV3-2) with TRBJ1-1; possibly TRBD1 for D (5 bases). V lost 8 bases, J lost 3 bases, and 16 bases lay in between. The CDR3 runs to 14 residues. Germline lookup yields CDR1 LGHDT and CDR2 YNNKEL (reference sequence).

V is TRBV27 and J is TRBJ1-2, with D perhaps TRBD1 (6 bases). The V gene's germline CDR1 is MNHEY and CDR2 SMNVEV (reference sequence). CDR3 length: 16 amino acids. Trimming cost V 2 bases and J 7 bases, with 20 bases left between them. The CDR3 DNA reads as TGTGCCAGCAGTTTAAGTGGCGGGGGCGCAATCTCTGGCTACACCTTC. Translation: CASSLSGGGAISGYTF.

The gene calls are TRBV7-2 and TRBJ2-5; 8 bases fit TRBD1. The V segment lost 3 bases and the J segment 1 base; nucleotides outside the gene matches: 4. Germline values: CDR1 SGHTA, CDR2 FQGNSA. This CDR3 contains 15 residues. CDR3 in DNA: TGTGCCAGCAGCTTTGGACAGGGAGGCCAAGAGACCCAGTACTTC. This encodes CASSFGQGGQETQYF.

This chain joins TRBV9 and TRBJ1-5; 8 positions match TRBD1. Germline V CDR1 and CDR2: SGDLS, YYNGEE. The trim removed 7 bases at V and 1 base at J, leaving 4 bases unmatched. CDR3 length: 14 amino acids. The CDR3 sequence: CASAGTGSNQPQHF. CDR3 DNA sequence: TGTGCCAGCGCGGGGACAGGAAGCAATCAGCCCCAGCATTTT. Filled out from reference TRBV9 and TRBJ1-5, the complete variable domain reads DSGVTQTPKHLITATGQRVTLRCSPRSGDLSVYWYQQSLDQGLQFLIQYYNGEERAKGNILERFSAQQFPDLHSELNLSSLELGDSALYFCASAGTGSNQPQHFGDGTRLSIL.

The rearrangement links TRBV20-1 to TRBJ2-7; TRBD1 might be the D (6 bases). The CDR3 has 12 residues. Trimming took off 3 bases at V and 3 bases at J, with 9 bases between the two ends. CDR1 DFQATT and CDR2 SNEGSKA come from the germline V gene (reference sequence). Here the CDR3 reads CSASHRDYEQYF. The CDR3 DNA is TGCAGTGCTAGTCACAGGGACTACGAGCAGTACTTC.

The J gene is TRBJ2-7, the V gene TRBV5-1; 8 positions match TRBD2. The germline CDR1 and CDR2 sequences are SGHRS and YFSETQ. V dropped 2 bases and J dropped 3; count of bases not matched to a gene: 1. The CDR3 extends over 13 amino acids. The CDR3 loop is CASSFTSGYEQYF. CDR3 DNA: TGCGCCAGCAGCTTTACTAGCGGCTACGAGCAGTACTTC.

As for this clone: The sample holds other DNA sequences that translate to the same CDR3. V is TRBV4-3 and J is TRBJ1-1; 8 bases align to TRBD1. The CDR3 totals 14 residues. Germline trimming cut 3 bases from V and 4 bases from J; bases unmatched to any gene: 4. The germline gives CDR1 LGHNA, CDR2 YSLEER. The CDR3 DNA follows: TGCGCCAGCAGCCAGGCTACAGGGGGCACTGAAGCTTTCTTT. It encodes CASSQATGGTEAFF.

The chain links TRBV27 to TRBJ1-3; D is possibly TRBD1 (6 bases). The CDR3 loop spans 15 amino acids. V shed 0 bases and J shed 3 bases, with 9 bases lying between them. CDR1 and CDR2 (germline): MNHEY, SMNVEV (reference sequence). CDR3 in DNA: TGTGCCAGCAGTTTATCCACAGGGTATGGAAACACCATATATTTT. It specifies CASSLSTGYGNTIYF.

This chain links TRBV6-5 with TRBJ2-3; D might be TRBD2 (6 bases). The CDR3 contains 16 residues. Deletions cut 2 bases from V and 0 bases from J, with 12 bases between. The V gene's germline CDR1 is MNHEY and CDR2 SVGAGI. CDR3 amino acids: CASSYGLATSTDTQYF. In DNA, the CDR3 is TGTGCCAGCAGTTACGGGCTAGCGACTAGCACAGATACGCAGTATTTT.

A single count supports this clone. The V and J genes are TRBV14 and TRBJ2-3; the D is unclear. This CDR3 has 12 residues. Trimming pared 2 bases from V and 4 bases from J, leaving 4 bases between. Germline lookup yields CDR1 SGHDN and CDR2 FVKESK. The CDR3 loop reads CASSQSPDTQYF. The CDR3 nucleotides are TGTGCCAGCAGCCAATCTCCAGATACGCAGTATTTT.

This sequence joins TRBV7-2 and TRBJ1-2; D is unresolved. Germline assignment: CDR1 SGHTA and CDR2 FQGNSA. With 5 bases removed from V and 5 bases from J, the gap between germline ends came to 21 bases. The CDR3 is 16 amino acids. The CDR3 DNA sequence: TGTGCCAGCAGCCCATCCCCGGAAGAGGGCCTTTATGGCTACACCTTC. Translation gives CASSPSPEEGLYGYTF.

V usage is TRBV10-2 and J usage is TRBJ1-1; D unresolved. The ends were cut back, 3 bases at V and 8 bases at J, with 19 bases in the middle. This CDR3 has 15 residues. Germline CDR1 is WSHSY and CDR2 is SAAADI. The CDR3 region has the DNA TGCGCCAGCAGTGATAGGCGGGGAGGAACACCAGAAGCTTTCTTT. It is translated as CASSDRRGGTPEAFF.

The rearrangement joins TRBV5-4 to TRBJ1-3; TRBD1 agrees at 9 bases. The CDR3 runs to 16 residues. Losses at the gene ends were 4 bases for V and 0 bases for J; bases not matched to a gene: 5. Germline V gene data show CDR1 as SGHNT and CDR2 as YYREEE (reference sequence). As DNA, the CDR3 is TGTGCCAGCAGCCCGACAGGGGGAAGCTCTGGAAACACCATATATTTT. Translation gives CASSPTGGSSGNTIYF.